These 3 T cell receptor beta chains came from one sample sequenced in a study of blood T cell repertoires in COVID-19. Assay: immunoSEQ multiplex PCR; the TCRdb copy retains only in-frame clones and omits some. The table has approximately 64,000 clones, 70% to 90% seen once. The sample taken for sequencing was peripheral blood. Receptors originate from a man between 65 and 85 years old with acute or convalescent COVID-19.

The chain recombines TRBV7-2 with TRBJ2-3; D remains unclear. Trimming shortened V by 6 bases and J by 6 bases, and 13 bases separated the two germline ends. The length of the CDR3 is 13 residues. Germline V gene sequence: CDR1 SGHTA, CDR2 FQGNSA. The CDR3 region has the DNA TGTGCCAGCAGTCTGGCGGTCCACGATACGCAGTATTTT. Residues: CASSLAVHDTQYF. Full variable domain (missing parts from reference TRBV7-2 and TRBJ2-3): GAGVSQSPSNKVTEKGKDVELRCDPISGHTALYWYRQSLGQGLEFLIYFQGNSAPDKSGLPSDRFSAERTGGSVSTLTIQRTQQEDSAVYLCASSLAVHDTQYFGPGTRLTVL.

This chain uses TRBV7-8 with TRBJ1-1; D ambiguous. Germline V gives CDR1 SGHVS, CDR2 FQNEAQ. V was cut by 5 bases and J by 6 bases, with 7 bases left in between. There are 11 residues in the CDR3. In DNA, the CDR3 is TGTGCCAGCAGCCGCGGAGCTGAAGCTTTCTTT. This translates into CASSRGAEAFF.

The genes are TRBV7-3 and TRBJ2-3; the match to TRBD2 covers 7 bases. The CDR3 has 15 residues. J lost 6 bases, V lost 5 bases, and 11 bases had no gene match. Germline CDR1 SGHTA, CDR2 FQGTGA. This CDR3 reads CASSPSGEGGDTQYF. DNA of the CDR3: TGTGCCAGCAGCCCCTCCGGGGAGGGCGGGGATACGCAGTATTTT. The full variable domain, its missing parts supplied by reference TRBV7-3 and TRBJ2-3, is GAGVSQTPSNKVTEKGKYVELRCDPISGHTALYWYRQSLGQGPEFLIYFQGTGAADDSGLPNDRFFAVRPEGSVSTLKIQRTERGDSAVYLCASSPSGEGGDTQYFGPGTRLTVL.